A selection of T cell receptor beta chains follows, all from one sample in a study of cytomegalovirus exposure and HLA in healthy donors. Sequenced by immunoSEQ multiplex PCR; TCRdb stores in-frame clones only, minus some. The data show 160,000 or so clones, under 80% seen once. Material for sequencing was PBMCs. The source is a human donor in good health. Each CDR3 is given with its conserved first and last residue. D genes are given only for firm matches. Rows give clone size only sometimes, using once, few, many, or a class for an expanded clone.

TRBD1,14,NA,TRBV27,TRBJ1-2,CASNPDRGHDGYTF,TGTGCCAGCAACCCGGACAGGGGGCACGATGGCTACACCTTC
TRBD1,15,NA,TRBV18,TRBJ1-2,CASSRGQSEPYGYTF,TGTGCCAGCTCACGGGGACAGTCCGAGCCCTATGGCTACACCTTC
NA,15,NA,TRBV19,TRBJ2-2,CASSISQGNTGELFF,TGTGCCAGTAGTATTTCACAGGGGAACACCGGGGAGCTGTTTTTT
NA,14,NA,TRBV7-9,TRBJ1-3,CASSSTGPLNTIYF,TGTGCCAGCAGCTCAACAGGGCCTTTAAACACCATATATTTT
NA,12,NA,TRBV18,TRBJ1-2,CASSGVNYGYTF,TGTGCCAGCTCCGGGGTGAACTATGGCTACACCTTC
NA,15,NA,TRBV6-6,TRBJ2-1,CASSSGQSSYNEQFF,TGTGCCAGCAGTTCCGGACAGAGCTCCTACAATGAGCAGTTCTTC
TRBD2,15,NA,TRBV2,TRBJ2-4,CASSLRSGVGNIQYF,TGTGCCAGCAGTCTCCGAAGCGGGGTTGGAAACATTCAGTACTTC
TRBD1,13,NA,TRBV19,TRBJ1-2,CASRVTGGQGYTF,TGTGCCAGTAGGGTCACAGGGGGCCAAGGCTACACCTTC
NA,12,few,TRBV5-4,TRBJ2-2,CASSSSAGELFF,TGTGCCAGCAGCAGCTCTGCCGGGGAGCTGTTTTTT
TRBD2,17,few,TRBV10-3,TRBJ2-3,CAISGNSGGAGTDTQYF,TGTGCCATCAGTGGAAATAGCGGGGGCGCGGGTACAGATACGCAGTATTTT
NA,14,once,TRBV12-2,TRBJ2-7,CASLRGGVSYEQYF,TGTGCAAGTCTCCGAGGGGGCGTCTCCTACGAGCAGTACTTC
TRBD1,14,NA,TRBV5-5,TRBJ2-7,CASSLGTGAYEQYF,TGTGCCAGCAGCCTCGGGACAGGAGCCTACGAGCAGTACTTC
NA,13,NA,TRBV11-1,TRBJ2-3,CASSLRLEDTQYF,TGTGCCAGCAGCTTAAGACTGGAAGATACGCAGTATTTT
NA,16,NA,TRBV5-6,TRBJ1-1,CASSLAMGLKNTEAFF,TGTGCCAGCAGCCTGGCGATGGGACTGAAGAACACTGAAGCTTTCTTT
NA,14,NA,TRBV27,TRBJ2-7,CASSIGSVKYEQYF,TGTGCCAGCAGCATCGGGTCGGTTAAATACGAGCAGTACTTC
TRBD1,15,once,TRBV7-3,TRBJ1-2,CASSTERGLRHGYTF,TGTGCCAGCAGCACCGAGAGGGGGCTAAGACATGGCTACACCTTC
TRBD2,15,NA,TRBV7-9,TRBJ2-5,CASSSSTSAQETQYF,TGTGCCAGCAGCTCGTCGACTAGCGCCCAAGAGACCCAGTACTTC
NA,18,NA,TRBV11-2,TRBJ2-6,CASRSPGGARSGANVLTF,TGTGCCAGCAGATCCCCCGGGGGAGCCCGCTCTGGGGCCAACGTCCTGACTTTC
NA,13,NA,TRBV27,TRBJ1-5,CASSWRSYQPQHF,TGTGCCAGCAGTTGGCGGAGTTATCAGCCCCAGCATTTT